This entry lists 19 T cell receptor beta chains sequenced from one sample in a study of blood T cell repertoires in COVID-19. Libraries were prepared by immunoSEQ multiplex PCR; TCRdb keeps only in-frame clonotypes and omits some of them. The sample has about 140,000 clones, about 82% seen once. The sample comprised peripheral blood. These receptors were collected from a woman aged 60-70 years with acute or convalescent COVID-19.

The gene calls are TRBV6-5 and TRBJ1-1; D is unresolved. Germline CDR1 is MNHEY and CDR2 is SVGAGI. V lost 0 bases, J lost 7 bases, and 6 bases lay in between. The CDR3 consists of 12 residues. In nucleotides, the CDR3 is TGTGCCAGCAGTTACTCGACTGGTGAAGCTTTCTTT. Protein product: CASSYSTGEAFF.

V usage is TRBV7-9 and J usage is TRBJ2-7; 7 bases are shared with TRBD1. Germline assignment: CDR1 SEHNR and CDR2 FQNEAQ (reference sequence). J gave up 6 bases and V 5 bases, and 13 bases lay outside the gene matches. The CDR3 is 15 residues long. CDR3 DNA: TGTGCCAGCAGCGAGACCGGGACAGTAGGCGGCGAGCAGTACTTC. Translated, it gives CASSETGTVGGEQYF.

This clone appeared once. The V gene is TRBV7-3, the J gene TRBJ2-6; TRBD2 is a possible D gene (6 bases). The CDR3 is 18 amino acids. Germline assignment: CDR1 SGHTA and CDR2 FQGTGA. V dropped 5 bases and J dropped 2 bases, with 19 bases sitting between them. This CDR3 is CASSPGLRGVTGANVLTF. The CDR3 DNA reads TGTGCCAGCAGCCCAGGGTTGCGCGGGGTTACTGGGGCCAACGTCCTGACTTTC.

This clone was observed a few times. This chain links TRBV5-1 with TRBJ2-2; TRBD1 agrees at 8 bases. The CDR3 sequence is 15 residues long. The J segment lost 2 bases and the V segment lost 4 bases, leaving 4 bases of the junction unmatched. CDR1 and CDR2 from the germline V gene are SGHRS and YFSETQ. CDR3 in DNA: TGCGCCAGCAGCCTTGGACAGGGCAACACCGGGGAGCTGTTTTTT. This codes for CASSLGQGNTGELFF. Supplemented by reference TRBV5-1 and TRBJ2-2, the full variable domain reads KAGVTQTPRYLIKTRGQQVTLSCSPISGHRSVSWYQQTPGQGLQFLFEYFSETQRNKGNFPGRFSGRQFSNSRSEMNVSTLELGDSALYLCASSLGQGNTGELFFGEGSRLTVL.

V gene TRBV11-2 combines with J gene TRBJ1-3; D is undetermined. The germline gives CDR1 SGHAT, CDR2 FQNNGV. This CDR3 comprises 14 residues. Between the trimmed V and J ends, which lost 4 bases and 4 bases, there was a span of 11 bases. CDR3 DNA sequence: TGTGCCAGCAGCTCAGACATCTACGGAAACACCATATATTTT. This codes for CASSSDIYGNTIYF.

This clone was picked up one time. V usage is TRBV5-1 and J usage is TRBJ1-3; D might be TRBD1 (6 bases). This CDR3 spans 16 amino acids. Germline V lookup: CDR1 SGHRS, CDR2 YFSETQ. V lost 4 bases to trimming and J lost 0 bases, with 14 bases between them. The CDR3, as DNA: TGCGCCAGCAGCGACGGACAGTTCGCCTCTGGAAACACCATATATTTT. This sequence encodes CASSDGQFASGNTIYF.

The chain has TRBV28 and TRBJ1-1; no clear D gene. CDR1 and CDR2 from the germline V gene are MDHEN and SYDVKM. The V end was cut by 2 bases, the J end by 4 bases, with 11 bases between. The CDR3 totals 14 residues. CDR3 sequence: CASSLGRKITEAFF. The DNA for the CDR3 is TGTGCCAGCAGTTTAGGCAGAAAGATCACTGAAGCTTTCTTT.

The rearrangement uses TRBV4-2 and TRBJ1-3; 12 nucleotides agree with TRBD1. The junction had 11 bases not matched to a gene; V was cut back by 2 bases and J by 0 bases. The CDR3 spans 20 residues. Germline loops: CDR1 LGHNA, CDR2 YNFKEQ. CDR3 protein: CASSQRGVGQGAASGNTIYF. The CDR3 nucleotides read TGTGCCAGCAGCCAAAGGGGGGTGGGACAGGGGGCGGCCTCTGGAAACACCATATATTTT.

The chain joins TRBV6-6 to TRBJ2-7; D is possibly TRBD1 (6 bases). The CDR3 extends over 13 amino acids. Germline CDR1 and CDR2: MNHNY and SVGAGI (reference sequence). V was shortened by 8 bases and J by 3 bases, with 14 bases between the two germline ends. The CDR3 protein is CASCFGQNYEQYF. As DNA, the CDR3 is TGTGCCAGCTGCTTCGGACAGAACTACGAGCAGTACTTC.

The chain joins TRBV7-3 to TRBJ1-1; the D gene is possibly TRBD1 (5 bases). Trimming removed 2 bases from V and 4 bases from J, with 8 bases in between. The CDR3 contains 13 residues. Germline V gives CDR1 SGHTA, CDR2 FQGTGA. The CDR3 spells CASSLDRGTEAFF. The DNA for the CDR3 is TGTGCCAGCAGCTTAGATAGGGGCACTGAAGCTTTCTTT.

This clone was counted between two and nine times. CDR3 residues: CASSLVGQGTEAFF. In DNA form, the CDR3 reads TGTGCCAGCAGCTTAGTGGGACAGGGGACTGAAGCTTTCTTT. The chain is built from TRBV13 and TRBJ1-1; 10 bases line up with TRBD1. CDR3 length: 14 residues. Trimming cost V 1 base and J 5 bases; bases outside gene matches: 1. Germline V lookup: CDR1 PRHDT, CDR2 FYEKMQ (reference sequence).

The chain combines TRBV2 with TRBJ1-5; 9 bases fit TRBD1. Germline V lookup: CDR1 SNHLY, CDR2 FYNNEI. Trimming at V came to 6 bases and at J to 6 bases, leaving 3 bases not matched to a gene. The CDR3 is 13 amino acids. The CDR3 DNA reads TGTGCCAGCAGACAGGGGGCCGGTCAGCCCCAGCATTTT. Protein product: CASRQGAGQPQHF.

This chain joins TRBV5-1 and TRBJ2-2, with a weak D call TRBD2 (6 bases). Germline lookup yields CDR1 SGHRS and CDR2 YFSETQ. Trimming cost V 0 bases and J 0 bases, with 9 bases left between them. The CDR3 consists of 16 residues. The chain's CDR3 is CASSLEGTSNTGELFF. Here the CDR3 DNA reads TGCGCCAGCAGCTTGGAAGGGACTTCGAACACCGGGGAGCTGTTTTTT.

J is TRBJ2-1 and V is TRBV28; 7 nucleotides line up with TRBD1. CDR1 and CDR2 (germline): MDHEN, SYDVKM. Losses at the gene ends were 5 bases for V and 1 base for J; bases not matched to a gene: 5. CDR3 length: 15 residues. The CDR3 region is CASSPGQVSYNEQFF. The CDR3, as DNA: TGTGCCAGCAGTCCCGGACAGGTATCCTACAATGAGCAGTTCTTC.

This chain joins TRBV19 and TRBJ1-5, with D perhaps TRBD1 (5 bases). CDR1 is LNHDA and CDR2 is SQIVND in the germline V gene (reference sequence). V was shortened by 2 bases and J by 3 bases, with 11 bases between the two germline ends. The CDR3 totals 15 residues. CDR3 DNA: TGTGCCAGTAGTATAACCCAGGGATTCAATCAGCCCCAGCATTTT. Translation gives CASSITQGFNQPQHF.

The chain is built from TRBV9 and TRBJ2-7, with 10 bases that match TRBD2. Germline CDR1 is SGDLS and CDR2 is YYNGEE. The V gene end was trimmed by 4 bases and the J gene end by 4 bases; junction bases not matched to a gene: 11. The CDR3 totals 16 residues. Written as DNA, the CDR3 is TGTGCCAGCAGCCCTGGACTAAGCGGGGGGGCTTACGAGCAGTACTTC. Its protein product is CASSPGLSGGAYEQYF.

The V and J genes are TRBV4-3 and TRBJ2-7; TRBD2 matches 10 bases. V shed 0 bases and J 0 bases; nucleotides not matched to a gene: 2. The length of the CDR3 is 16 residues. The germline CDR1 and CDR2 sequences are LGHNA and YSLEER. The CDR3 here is CASSQDPSGGSYEQYF. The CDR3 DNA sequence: TGCGCCAGCAGCCAAGATCCTAGCGGGGGCTCCTACGAGCAGTACTTC.

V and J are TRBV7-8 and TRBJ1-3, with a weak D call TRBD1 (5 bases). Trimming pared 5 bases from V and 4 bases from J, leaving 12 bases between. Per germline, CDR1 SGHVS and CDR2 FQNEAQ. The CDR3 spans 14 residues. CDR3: CASSPGGTGNTIYF. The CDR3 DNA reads TGTGCCAGCAGCCCCGGGGGGACGGGAAACACCATATATTTT. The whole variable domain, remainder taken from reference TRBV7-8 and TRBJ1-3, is GAGVSQSPRYKVAKRGQDVALRCDPISGHVSLFWYQQALGQGPEFLTYFQNEAQLDKSGLPSDRFFAERPEGSVSTLKIQRTQQEDSAVYLCASSPGGTGNTIYFGEGSWLTVV.

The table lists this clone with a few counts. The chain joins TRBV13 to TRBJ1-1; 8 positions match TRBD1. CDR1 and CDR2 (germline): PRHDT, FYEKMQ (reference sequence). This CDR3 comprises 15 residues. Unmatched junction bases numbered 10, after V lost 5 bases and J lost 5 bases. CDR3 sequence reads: CASSAEGQGVTEAFF. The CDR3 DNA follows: TGTGCCAGCAGCGCCGAAGGACAGGGAGTTACTGAAGCTTTCTTT.